The rows below give T cell receptor beta chains drawn from one sample of a study of shared clonotypes between healthy human individuals. Produced via immunoSEQ multiplex PCR; TCRdb's table is partial and in-frame only. The sample shows some 2,500,000 clones, roughly 93% of them seen only once. The sample taken for sequencing was naive CD4+ T cells from PBMCs. These TCRs come from a man aged 18 to 35 in good health. Some clones in this sample may be carry-over from other donors' samples. Each CDR3 is given with its conserved first and last residue. D genes are given only for firm matches. Clone size appears in some rows only: once, few, many, or a class for an expanded clone.

TRBJ2-7,TRBV28,-,-,TGTGCCAGCAGTTTGGCTGGGAGAGCCTACGAGCAGTACTTC,CASSLAGRAYEQYF
TRBJ2-1,TRBV10-1,-,-,TGCGCCAGCAGTGAGTACCTAGTCCCCAATGAGCAGTTCTTC,CASSEYLVPNEQFF
TRBJ2-2,TRBV7-9,-,-,TGTGCCAGCAGCCTCGGGGTGAGCACCGGGGAGCTGTTTTTT,CASSLGVSTGELFF
TRBJ2-5,TRBV13,TRBD2,-,TGTGCCAGCAGCACTAGACTAGCGGGCCAAGAGACCCAGTACTTC,CASSTRLAGQETQYF
TRBJ2-1,TRBV6-5,TRBD1,-,TGTGCCAGCAGTCGGACAGGGAGAACCCACAATGAGCAGTTCTTC,CASSRTGRTHNEQFF
TRBJ2-7,TRBV19,-,-,TGTGCCAGTAGCCGGGGTGGAGGTTCCTACGAGCAGTACTTC,CASSRGGGSYEQYF
TRBJ2-5,TRBV28,-,-,TGTGCCAGCAGTGGAGGCTGGGAGACCCAGTACTTC,CASSGGWETQYF
TRBJ2-5,TRBV4-1,TRBD2,-,TGCGCCAGCAGCCAGTCAGCACTAGCGTTGGGGGTAGAGACCCAGTACTTC,CASSQSALALGVETQYF
TRBJ1-3,TRBV5-1,-,-,TGCGCCAGCAGCTTAGGGGGAACCCCTGGAAACACCATATATTTT,CASSLGGTPGNTIYF
TRBJ2-7,TRBV28,-,-,TGTGCCAGCATTTCAACCGCCTACGAGCAGTACTTC,CASISTAYEQYF
TRBJ2-7,TRBV29-1,-,-,TGCAGCGTTGTCTCTTTCTCCTACGAGCAGTACTTC,CSVVSFSYEQYF
TRBJ2-1,TRBV5-1,-,-,TGCGCCAGCAGCTTGGGACAATACAATGAGCAGTTCTTC,CASSLGQYNEQFF
TRBJ1-5,TRBV18,-,few,TGTGCCAGCTCACTGACACTGAATCAGCCCCAGCATTTT,CASSLTLNQPQHF
TRBJ1-1,TRBV5-8,-,-,TGTGCCAGCAGCTTCCGGGGGACTGAAGCTTTCTTT,CASSFRGTEAFF
TRBJ1-2,TRBV5-1,TRBD1,-,TGCGCCAGCAGCTCGTTTCTGGGACAGCTCTCTAACTATGGCTACACCTTC,CASSSFLGQLSNYGYTF
TRBJ2-5,TRBV27,-,-,TGTGCCAGCAGTCCTCACTGGGGCAAAGAGACCCAGTACTTC,CASSPHWGKETQYF
TRBJ2-3,TRBV2,-,-,TGTGCCAGCAGTGATCAGGGCACAGATACGCAGTATTTT,CASSDQGTDTQYF
TRBJ2-1,TRBV13,TRBD2,-,TGTGCCAGCAGTCCACCTCTAGCTAGCGGGGGCCACAATGAGCAGTTCTTC,CASSPPLASGGHNEQFF
TRBJ2-7,TRBV28,-,once,TGTGCCAGCAGTTATTTTCATGGGCAGTACTTC,CASSYFHGQYF
TRBJ2-1,TRBV5-8,TRBD1,-,TGTGCCAGCAGCTTGGGACAGGGGACCTACAATGAGCAGTTCTTC,CASSLGQGTYNEQFF
TRBJ1-4,TRBV2,-,few,TGTGCCAGCAACAATTTGATGGGACGCCAATTGGGTGAAAAACTGTTTTTT,CASNNLMGRQLGEKLFF
TRBJ2-7,TRBV18,-,-,TGTGCCAGCTCGCCGTTAGGGGACCCCGAGCAGTACTTC,CASSPLGDPEQYF
TRBJ1-1,TRBV7-2,-,-,TGTGCCAGCAGCCAGATGGGGGACGTCGTGGCTTTCTTT,CASSQMGDVVAFF
TRBJ2-7,TRBV5-1,-,-,TGCGCCAGCAGCTTGGTGGCGGGAAGCTCCTACGAGCAGTACTTC,CASSLVAGSSYEQYF
TRBJ1-4,TRBV28,TRBD1,-,TGTGCCAGCAGTAAAACAGGGGTCCCTAATGAAAAACTGTTTTTT,CASSKTGVPNEKLFF
TRBJ2-1,TRBV6-5,-,-,TGTGCCAGCATACGTCCACCCAATGAGCAGTTCTTC,CASIRPPNEQFF
TRBJ2-2,TRBV4-1,-,once,TGCGCCAGCAGCCAAGTGGGTTTTTCCGAGCGGTGGGGCACCGGGGAGCTGTTTTTT,CASSQVGFSERWGTGELFF
TRBJ2-3,TRBV11-2,-,once,TGTGCCAGCCTGGCGGCGGGGTTTAGCACAGATACGCAGTATTTT,CASLAAGFSTDTQYF
TRBJ2-3,TRBV19,TRBD2,-,TGTGCCAGTAGTCTCGGGACTACAAGCACAGATACGCAGTATTTT,CASSLGTTSTDTQYF
TRBJ2-5,TRBV5-4,-,-,TGTGCCTCCGGACAGCCTCAAGAGACCCAGTACTTC,CASGQPQETQYF
TRBJ1-5,TRBV18,-,few,TGTGCCAGCTCAAATGGGGGGACCCAGCATTTT,CASSNGGTQHF
TRBJ2-7,TRBV27,TRBD1,-,TGTGCCAGCAGTCCCCGACAGGGTGGGATAACCTACGAGCAGTACTTC,CASSPRQGGITYEQYF
TRBJ2-3,TRBV18,-,once,TGTGCCAGCTCACCAGTGGCAGGGTCTGATACGCAGTATTTT,CASSPVAGSDTQYF
TRBJ2-2,TRBV5-6,-,-,TGTGCCAGCAGCCAGGACTGGATGAACACCGGGGAGCTGTTTTTT,CASSQDWMNTGELFF
TRBJ2-1,TRBV30,TRBD2,-,TGTGCCTGGAGGGCGGGAGGGAACAATGAGCAGTTCTTC,CAWRAGGNNEQFF
TRBJ2-5,TRBV5-6,TRBD2,-,TGTGCCAGCAGTGGTCTAGCGGGAAAAGAGACCCAGTACTTC,CASSGLAGKETQYF
TRBJ2-3,TRBV6-5,TRBD2,once,TGTGCCAGCAGTCAGACTAGCGGGAGCCCAGATACGCAGTATTTT,CASSQTSGSPDTQYF
TRBJ2-2,TRBV5-4,-,few,TGTGCCAGCAGCCCCGGGTGGGCGGCCAACACCGGGGAGCTGTTTTTT,CASSPGWAANTGELFF
TRBJ2-3,TRBV11-2,-,-,TGTGCCAGCAGCTTAGTACAGGGAGCGACAGATACGCAGTATTTT,CASSLVQGATDTQYF
TRBJ2-6,TRBV9,-,-,TGTGCCAGCAGCGAGGGGAGTGGGGTGTCTGGGGCCAACGTCCTGACTTTC,CASSEGSGVSGANVLTF
TRBJ1-3,TRBV5-1,-,few,TGCGCCAGCAGCTCTGGAAACACCATATATTTT,CASSSGNTIYF
TRBJ1-1,TRBV7-8,TRBD1,-,TGTGCCAGCAGCTCTTCCGGGACAGGGGAGACTGAAGCTTTCTTT,CASSSSGTGETEAFF
TRBJ1-1,TRBV9,-,-,TGTGCCAGCAGCGGGTTTAGGAAGGGGGGCGAAGCTTTCTTT,CASSGFRKGGEAFF
TRBJ1-1,TRBV15,-,-,TGTGCCACCAGCTTCCGGGGGGCTGAAGCTTTCTTT,CATSFRGAEAFF
TRBJ1-1,TRBV11-2,TRBD1,-,TGTGCCAGCAGCTTAGCAGGGGGCTCCACTGAAGCTTTCTTT,CASSLAGGSTEAFF
TRBJ1-5,TRBV6-1,-,-,TGTGCCGCTCGGGACCTTGATCAGCCCCAGCATTTT,CAARDLDQPQHF